The sequence of this T cell receptor beta chain was determined in a study of T cells after yellow fever vaccination (dated by TCRdb to between 2017 and 2020). As for the study more broadly: Staining for CD3, CD45RA, CCR7 and CD95 was used to sort memory subsets (EM, EMRA, CM and Tscm) on a BD FACS Aria III. The SMART-Seq v4 Ultra Low Input RNA kit was used to prepare libraries from fractions with low cell numbers. To track T-cell clones before and after primary and booster YFV17D yellow fever vaccination, bulk TCR alpha and beta repertoires were sequenced longitudinally. Two healthy male donors, one aged 18 to 30 and one aged 30 to 40 years, made up the cohort. Blood was drawn at multiple timepoints before and after primary and secondary immunization, with bulk PBMC replicates and cell subsets isolated. Sorting of memory subsets took place on days 0, 15 and 45 and at 18 months after primary vaccination, as well as on days 0, 15 and 45 after the 30-year booster.

This clonotype has ten or more counts. Base qualities are not provided; no much larger clone lies one nucleotide away. Reading the germline V gene gives CDR1 ENHRY and CDR2 SYGVKD. Reading from cysteine to phenylalanine, the CDR3 counts 15 amino acids. Just CDR3 DNA is preserved here, 45 bases in frame from base 1. Trimming costs V 6 bases and J 0 bases, and their ends lie 12 bases apart. The sample's treatment or condition label is to be understood as: live attenuated yellow fever vaccine strain. PBMCs were isolated from peripheral blood using a standard Ficoll-Paque protocol. RNA from sorted memory subsets was extracted with the RNeasy Micro Kit. TCR cDNA was synthesized by 5'RACE template switching, through which a universal primer site and unique molecular identifiers were introduced. Priming for cDNA synthesis came from both the TCR alpha and TCR beta constant segments. Library amplification used two PCR steps, and the second PCR step added sample barcodes and sequencing adapters. Sequencing of libraries was done on Illumina HiSeq 2500 (2x100 bp) or NovaSeq (2x150 bp). In the paper's pipeline: Demultiplexing of reads and collapsing into UMI consensus sequences were performed with MIGEC, and V(D)J alignment was carried out with MiXCR. Using edgeR on replicate PBMC samples, clonotypes were called vaccine-responding if FDR was below 0.01 and the log2 fold change was above 5 up to day 15. Each bulk clonotype received a CD4 or CD8 identity based on whether the sequenced CD4 or CD8 repertoire contained that clonotype at higher abundance. To estimate how each clone was distributed across memory phenotypes, clonotype frequencies in memory subsets were weighted by the numbers of FACS-sorted cells. TCRdb handled the public reads itself, with Q25 trimming in fastp and clone calling in MiXCR, and kept productive beta chains. CDR3 protein duplicates are merged, each entry listing the most common genes and DNA. None of the V and J calls come from the authors' own analysis; TCRdb made them. Across this sample there are over 25,000 distinct CDR3 sequences, with over 9.5% seen only once. 12% of the sample rests with the top ten.

The study at large found these results: A small fraction of clonotypes showed up in both the CD4 and CD8 compartments, probably as a result of convergent recombination. In the sorted memory subsets on day 0, nearly all vaccine-responding clonotypes were below the level of detection. Because the study included only a couple of donors, the extent to which the findings can be generalized is limited. Compared with the primary T-cell response, the secondary T-cell response was faster but weaker, reaching its peak on day 5 rather than on day 15. After the booster, most of the clones that had expanded following primary vaccination were detected again (96% of CD4 and roughly 88% of CD8), which suggests that memory was broadly maintained. Computational filtering was needed because FACS-sorted repertoires could contain abundant contaminating clonotypes from the bulk population.

This receptor was obtained from a man between 18 and 35 years old who received the YFV17D yellow fever vaccine. The chain is made from TRBV10-3 and TRBJ1-3, and the D gene may be TRBD1, 5 bases matching. Source: PBMCs, either bulk or a sorted T-cell subset (CD4+, CD8+, memory, or dextramer-sorted; not recorded which), taken roughly 14 days after the first yellow fever vaccination. The nucleotide sequence is TGTGCCATCAGACGGACACTGAGCTCTGGAAACACCATATATTTT. It is translated as CAIRRTLSSGNTIYF.